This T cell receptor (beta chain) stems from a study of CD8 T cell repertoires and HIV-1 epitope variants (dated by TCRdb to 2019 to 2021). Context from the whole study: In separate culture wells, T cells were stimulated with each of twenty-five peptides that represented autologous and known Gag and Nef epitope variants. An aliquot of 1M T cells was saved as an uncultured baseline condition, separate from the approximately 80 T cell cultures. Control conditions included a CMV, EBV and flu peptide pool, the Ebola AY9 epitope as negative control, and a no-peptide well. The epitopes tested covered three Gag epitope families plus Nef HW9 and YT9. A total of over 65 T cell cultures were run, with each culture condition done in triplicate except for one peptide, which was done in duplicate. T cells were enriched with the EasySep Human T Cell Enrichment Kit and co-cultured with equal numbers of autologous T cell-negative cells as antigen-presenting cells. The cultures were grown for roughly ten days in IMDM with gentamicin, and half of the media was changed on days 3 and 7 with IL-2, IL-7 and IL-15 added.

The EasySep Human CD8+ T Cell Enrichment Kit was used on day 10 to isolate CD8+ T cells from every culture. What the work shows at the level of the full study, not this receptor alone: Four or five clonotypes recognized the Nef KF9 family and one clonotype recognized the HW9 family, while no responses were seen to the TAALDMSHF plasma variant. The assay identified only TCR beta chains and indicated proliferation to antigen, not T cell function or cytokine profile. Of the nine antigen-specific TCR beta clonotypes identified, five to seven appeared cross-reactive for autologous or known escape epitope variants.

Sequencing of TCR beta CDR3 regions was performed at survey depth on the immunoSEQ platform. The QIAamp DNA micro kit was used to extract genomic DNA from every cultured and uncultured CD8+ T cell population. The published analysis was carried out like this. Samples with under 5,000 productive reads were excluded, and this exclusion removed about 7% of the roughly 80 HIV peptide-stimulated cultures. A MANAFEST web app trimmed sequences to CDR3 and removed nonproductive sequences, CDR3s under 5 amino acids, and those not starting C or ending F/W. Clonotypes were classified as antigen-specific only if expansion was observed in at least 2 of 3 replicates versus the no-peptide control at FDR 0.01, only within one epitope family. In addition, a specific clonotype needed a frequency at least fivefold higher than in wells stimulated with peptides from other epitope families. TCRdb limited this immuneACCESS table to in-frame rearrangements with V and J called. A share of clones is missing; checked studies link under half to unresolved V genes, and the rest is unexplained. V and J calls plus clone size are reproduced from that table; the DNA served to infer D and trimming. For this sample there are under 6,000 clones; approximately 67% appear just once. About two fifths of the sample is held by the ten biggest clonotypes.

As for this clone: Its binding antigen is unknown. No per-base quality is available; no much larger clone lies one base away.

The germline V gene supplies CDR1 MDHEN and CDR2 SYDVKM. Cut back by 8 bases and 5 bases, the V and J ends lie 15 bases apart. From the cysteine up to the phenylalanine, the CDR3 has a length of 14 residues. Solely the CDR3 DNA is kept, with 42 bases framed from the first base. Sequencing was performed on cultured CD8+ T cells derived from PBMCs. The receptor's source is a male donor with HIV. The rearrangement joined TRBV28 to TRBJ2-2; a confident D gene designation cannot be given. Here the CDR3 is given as CASDRRMGTGELFF. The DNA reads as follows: TGTGCCAGCGATCGAAGGATGGGAACCGGGGAGCTGTTTTTT. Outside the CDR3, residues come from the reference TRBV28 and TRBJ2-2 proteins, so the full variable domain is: DVKVTQSSRYLVKRTGEKVFLECVQDMDHENMFWYRQDPGLGLRLIYFSYDVKMKEKGDIPEGYSVSREKKERFSLILESASTNQTSMYLCASDRRMGTGELFFGEGSRLTVL.